This TCR beta chain was profiled in a study of T cell clusters in autoimmune cytopenias. As for the study in general: A median of about 49,000 TRB reads per sample yielded a median around 2,500 distinct clonotypes. Study-wide results and limits: Primary autoimmune cytopenia patients appeared to lack physiological T cell clusters present in healthy donors. The cluster-lack signature was not seen for secondary cytopenia versus chronic lymphocytic leukemia. TRB repertoire shifts in secondary cytopenia and chronic lymphocytic leukemia mostly reflected lymphoma, not autoimmunity.

TRB amplification used roughly 250 ng of peripheral blood genomic DNA. Germline lookup yields CDR1 MNHEY and CDR2 SVGAGI. This CDR3 spans 13 amino acids. TRB rearrangements were amplified by touch-down multiplex PCR with mixed TRB-A/B primers. TCRdb re-called the multiplex PCR reads; one entry per CDR3 protein, DNA not given. The specimen's table records under 9,500 distinct CDR3 sequences. Remarks on this clonotype: Its antigen remains unidentified.

The clonotype comes from a human donor with an autoimmune cytopenia or autoimmune hepatitis (not recorded which). The sequenced sample was peripheral blood. The V and J genes are TRBV6-5 and TRBJ2-1; the D call from TCRdb, TRBD1, cannot be confirmed without DNA. Here the CDR3 reads CASMGQGDNEQFF.